These T cell receptor beta chains were read from a single sample in a study of regulatory T cells in long-lasting Graves disease. TCRdb re-called the multiplex PCR reads through MiXCR, storing one row per CDR3 protein. Of about 540,000 distinct CDR3 sequences in the sample, roughly 13% were seen once. These data were likewise used in another study, on T cells in Graves' hyperthyroidism and ophthalmopathy.

The input for sequencing was peripheral blood mononuclear cells (PBMCs), taken at new diagnosis, from a patient treated with antithyroid drugs. These receptors came from a man aged 30 to 45 with Graves disease. Both conserved end residues are part of each CDR3. The D gene is left open where the match is weak. Clone size is stated in some rows and not others, as once, few, many or a class when expanded.

V gene	D gene	J gene	clone size	CDR3 protein	CDR3 DNA
TRBV29-1	TRBD2	TRBJ2-7	.	CSVRTSQYEQYF	TGCAGCGTCAGGACTAGCCAGTACGAGCAGTACTTC
TRBV12-3/TRBV12-4	.	TRBJ2-7	few	CASSLWARWYEQYF	TGTGCCAGCAGTTTATGGGCGCGGTGGTACGAGCAGTACTTC
TRBV5-5	.	TRBJ1-4	.	CASSLITGQTNEKLFF	TGTGCCAGCAGCTTGATCACCGGACAGACTAATGAAAAACTGTTTTTT
TRBV20-1	.	TRBJ2-3	few	CSARAQLATDTQYF	TGCAGTGCTAGAGCTCAACTAGCCACAGATACGCAGTATTTT
TRBV25-1	TRBD2	TRBJ2-3	few	CASSATSGPGDTQYF	TGTGCCAGCAGTGCAACTAGCGGCCCTGGGGATACGCAGTATTTT
TRBV20-1	TRBD2	TRBJ2-3	.	CSARDLAGVADTQYF	TGCAGTGCTAGAGACCTAGCGGGAGTAGCAGATACGCAGTATTTT
TRBV18	.	TRBJ1-1	once	CASSPGVDTEAFF	TGTGCCAGCTCACCAGGGGTGGACACTGAAGCTTTCTTT
TRBV19	TRBD1	TRBJ2-6	few	CASYSRRTGLHSGANVLTF	TGTGCCAGCTATAGCAGGAGGACAGGGCTACACTCTGGGGCCAACGTCCTGACTTTC
TRBV20-1	.	TRBJ2-1	many	CSAPEGGSSYNEQFF	TGCAGTGCCCCAGAGGGGGGGAGCTCCTACAATGAGCAGTTCTTC
TRBV20-1	TRBD2	TRBJ2-4	.	CSAVTSQSKNIQYF	TGCAGTGCTGTGACTAGCCAGTCCAAAAACATTCAGTACTTC
TRBV29-1	.	TRBJ2-5	few	CSASVGTQYF	TGCAGCGCCTCGGTAGGGACCCAGTACTTC
TRBV30	.	TRBJ1-1	many	CAWNVVDEAFF	TGTGCCTGGAATGTGGTGGATGAAGCTTTCTTT
TRBV11-3	.	TRBJ2-5	many	CASSPGWRRKETQYF	TGTGCCAGCAGCCCGGGGTGGCGGCGAAAAGAGACCCAGTACTTC
TRBV20-1	.	TRBJ2-3	.	CSAKGSYPDTQYF	TGCAGTGCTAAAGGATCGTACCCAGATACGCAGTATTTT
TRBV5-1	TRBD1	TRBJ2-6	.	CASSGKTGGGGANVLTF	TGCGCCAGCAGCGGGAAGACAGGGGGAGGTGGGGCCAACGTCCTGACTTTC
TRBV2	.	TRBJ1-3	many	CASAQGLFSGNTIYF	TGTGCCAGCGCCCAGGGGCTGTTCTCTGGAAACACCATATATTTT
TRBV29-1	.	TRBJ1-1	.	CSVGGREGMNTEAFF	TGCAGCGTTGGCGGCAGGGAGGGAATGAACACTGAAGCTTTCTTT
TRBV20-1	TRBD1	TRBJ2-3	many	CSASFPSGQGDPDTQYF	TGCAGTGCTAGCTTTCCTTCCGGACAGGGGGACCCAGATACGCAGTATTTT
TRBV6-1	.	TRBJ1-2	once	CASSSPGSGYGYTF	TGTGCCAGCAGCTCCCCGGGATCGGGGTACGGCTACACCTTC
TRBV5-1	TRBD2	TRBJ2-2	many	CASSLGGGRATGELFF	TGCGCCAGCAGCTTGGGCGGCGGGAGAGCCACCGGGGAGCTGTTTTTT
TRBV9	.	TRBJ2-2	few	CASRDSGELFF	TGTGCCAGCCGAGACAGCGGGGAGCTGTTTTTT
TRBV20-1	.	TRBJ2-2	many	CSASAVNTGELFF	TGCAGTGCTAGCGCCGTAAACACCGGGGAGCTGTTTTTT
TRBV6-2/TRBV6-3	.	TRBJ2-2	many	CASSYQTGELFF	TGTGCCAGCAGCTACCAGACCGGGGAGCTGTTTTTT
TRBV7-7	.	TRBJ2-3	many	CASSLSLRDTQYF	TGTGCCAGCAGCTTAAGCCTCCGAGATACGCAGTATTTT
TRBV29-1	.	TRBJ1-1	many	CSVVGGADTEAFF	TGCAGCGTTGTAGGAGGGGCGGATACTGAAGCTTTCTTT
TRBV6-1	.	TRBJ2-3	.	CASSPEFLTTDTQYF	TGTGCCAGCAGTCCCGAGTTCCTAACGACAGATACGCAGTATTTT
TRBV19	TRBD2	TRBJ2-1	.	CASSISAGAVYNEQFF	TGTGCCAGTAGTATTTCTGCGGGAGCGGTCTACAATGAGCAGTTCTTC
TRBV29-1	.	TRBJ2-7	.	CSAGIGFRGKYEQYF	TGCAGCGCCGGGATAGGGTTCCGGGGTAAATACGAGCAGTACTTC
TRBV27	TRBD1	TRBJ1-1	few	CASSFRQGLNTEAFF	TGTGCCAGCAGTTTTCGACAGGGACTGAACACTGAAGCTTTCTTT
TRBV10-3	TRBD2	TRBJ2-5	many	CAISEPQREKETQYF	TGTGCCATCAGTGAACCCCAGCGGGAGAAAGAGACCCAGTACTTC
TRBV25-1	.	TRBJ2-2	few	CASSEFRGGTGELFF	TGTGCCAGCAGTGAATTCAGGGGGGGCACCGGGGAGCTGTTTTTT
TRBV9	TRBD1	TRBJ1-4	many	CASSPWDRGEKLFF	TGTGCCAGCAGCCCCTGGGACAGGGGTGAAAAACTGTTTTTT
TRBV7-2	TRBD1	TRBJ1-4	many	CASSTPGTGLREKLFF	TGTGCCAGCAGCACCCCCGGGACAGGGCTTAGAGAAAAACTGTTTTTT
TRBV6-1	.	TRBJ1-2	many	CASRGRNYGYTF	TGTGCCAGCAGAGGAAGAAACTATGGCTACACCTTC
TRBV3-1	TRBD1	TRBJ2-4	.	CASSLGQGASKNIQYF	TGTGCCAGCAGCCTGGGACAGGGGGCGTCAAAAAACATTCAGTACTTC
TRBV3-1	TRBD1	TRBJ2-5	.	CASNQERTGWTQYF	TGTGCCAGCAACCAAGAAAGGACAGGCTGGACACAGTACTTC
TRBV6-1	.	TRBJ2-2	.	CASSNLLAGRDGELFF	TGCGCCAGCAGTAATCTATTGGCAGGGAGAGACGGGGAGCTGTTTTTT
TRBV6-2/TRBV6-3	TRBD2	TRBJ2-3	.	CASSYGLAGGTDTQYF	TGTGCCAGCAGTTACGGACTAGCGGGAGGCACAGATACGCAGTATTTT
TRBV24-1	.	TRBJ2-7	many	CATSDTQGTYEQYF	TGTGCCACCAGTGATACCCAGGGAACCTACGAGCAGTACTTC
TRBV27	.	TRBJ1-1	few	CASMRGGMNTEAFF	TGTGCCAGTATGAGGGGAGGGATGAACACTGAAGCTTTCTTT
TRBV3-1	.	TRBJ2-3	many	CASSQGGTALDTQYF	TGTGCCAGCAGCCAAGGGGGGACCGCGTTGGATACGCAGTATTTT
TRBV27	.	TRBJ1-4	few	CASSPRPDRLNEKLFF	TGTGCCAGCAGTCCTCGCCCGGACAGACTGAATGAAAAACTGTTTTTT
TRBV12-3/TRBV12-4	TRBD2	TRBJ2-4	many	CASSLTPMLAGFKNIQYF	TGTGCCAGCAGTTTAACCCCTATGCTAGCGGGGTTCAAAAACATTCAGTACTTC
TRBV20-1	TRBD2	TRBJ2-7	many	CSAESGRRLYEQYF	TGCAGTGCAGAAAGCGGGAGACGGCTCTACGAGCAGTACTTC
TRBV3-1	TRBD2	TRBJ2-5	.	CASSQGVIRTSARETQYF	TGTGCCAGCAGCCAAGGCGTTATTCGGACTAGCGCGAGGGAGACCCAGTACTTC
TRBV20-1	TRBD2	TRBJ2-2	many	CSASRTSGSTGELFF	TGCAGTGCTAGTCGGACTAGCGGGAGTACCGGGGAGCTGTTTTTT
TRBV5-6	TRBD2	TRBJ2-5	.	CASSIASGRETQYF	TGTGCCAGCAGCATCGCTAGCGGGAGAGAGACCCAGTACTTC
TRBV5-1	.	TRBJ1-1	.	CASILEGNTEAFF	TGCGCCAGCATCCTTGAGGGTAACACTGAAGCTTTCTTT
TRBV7-9	.	TRBJ2-7	many	CASSLVGSHEQYF	TGTGCCAGCAGCTTAGTAGGGTCCCACGAGCAGTACTTC
TRBV9	TRBD2	TRBJ2-3	many	CASSFPTSVPSTDTQYF	TGTGCCAGCAGCTTTCCGACTAGCGTTCCTAGCACAGATACGCAGTATTTT
TRBV27	TRBD2	TRBJ2-7	few	CASSLIAGAYEQYF	TGTGCCAGCAGTTTAATAGCGGGGGCATACGAGCAGTACTTC
TRBV6-5	TRBD1	TRBJ2-3	.	CASSSALNRGQRTDTQYF	TGTGCCAGCAGTTCCGCCCTCAACCGGGGACAGCGCACAGATACGCAGTATTTT
TRBV9	.	TRBJ1-6	.	CASSPWGGSQNSPLHF	TGTGCCAGCAGCCCCTGGGGCGGCAGTCAAAATTCACCCCTCCACTTT
TRBV12-3/TRBV12-4	TRBD1	TRBJ2-7	many	CASSPGQGGYEQYF	TGTGCCAGCAGTCCAGGACAGGGCGGCTACGAGCAGTACTTC
TRBV6-1	TRBD1	TRBJ1-2	few	CASPGQNFYGYTF	TGTGCCAGTCCGGGACAGAACTTTTATGGCTACACCTTC
TRBV7-2	.	TRBJ2-7	many	CASSLSGPHVSYEQYF	TGTGCCAGCAGCTTATCGGGCCCTCACGTTTCCTACGAGCAGTACTTC
TRBV2	TRBD1	TRBJ2-7	.	CASSDEDRFYEQYF	TGTGCCAGCAGTGATGAGGACAGGTTCTACGAGCAGTACTTC
TRBV9	.	TRBJ2-7	many	CASSVSSRDEQYF	TGTGCCAGCAGCGTATCGTCCCGGGACGAGCAGTACTTC
TRBV2	.	TRBJ2-7	many	CASSGLMSSYEQYF	TGTGCCAGCAGTGGGCTTATGAGCTCCTACGAGCAGTACTTC
TRBV6-1	TRBD1	TRBJ2-3	few	CASSANRGQGHTDTQYF	TGTGCCAGCAGTGCGAACAGGGGTCAGGGGCACACAGATACGCAGTATTTT